The TCR beta chain described here comes from a study of blood T cell repertoires in COVID-19. On the study more broadly: The United States, Italy and Spain were the sources of the acute and convalescent COVID-19 samples.

CDR1 is MDHEN and CDR2 is SYDVKM in the germline V gene. V was clipped by 6 bases and J by 3 bases, with 17 bases between them. This CDR3 region has 15 residues. The repertoire was sequenced with immunoSEQ multiplex PCR; TCRdb's copy has only in-frame clones and lacks some. The data contain approximately 110,000 clones, more than 75% of them seen just once; the ten biggest clones take up less than 8%. Sequenced material: peripheral blood. The V and J genes are TRBV28 and TRBJ2-5, with D maybe TRBD1 (7 bases). This TCR was sampled from a man between 65 and 79 years old with acute or convalescent COVID-19. The CDR3 bases are TGTGCCAGCAGCTCGTCGGCAGGGGGGAAAGAGACCCAGTACTTC. Its translation is CASSSSAGGKETQYF.